This T cell receptor beta chain was retrieved from a study of PD-L1 blockade in urothelial cancer. Germline loops: CDR1 LNHNV, CDR2 YYDKDF (reference sequence). The CDR3 contains 16 residues. Trimming cost V 1 base and J 7 bases; bases outside gene matches: 7. Profiling relied on immunoSEQ multiplex PCR, and the TCRdb table lists in-frame clones only, not all of them. The table records around 100,000 clones, about nine tenths of them present only once. The time point denotes: pretreatment peripheral blood. This sequence originates from a man in his sixties with urothelial cancer. The chain joins TRBV15 to TRBJ2-2; 9 nucleotides line up with TRBD2. This material consisted of PBMCs, taken around atezolizumab (anti-PD-L1) treatment. The CDR3 spells CATSRVVAGAGGELFF. CDR3 DNA: TGTGCCACCAGCAGAGTGGTAGCGGGGGCCGGCGGGGAGCTGTTTTTT. The full variable domain, completed using reference TRBV15 and TRBJ2-2, is DAMVIQNPRYQVTQFGKPVTLSCSQTLNHNVMYWYQQKSSQAPKLLFHYYDKDFNNEADTPDNFQSRRPNTSFCFLDIRSPGLGDTAMYLCATSRVVAGAGGELFFGEGSRLTVL.